The 22 T cell receptor beta chains listed next were all sequenced from one sample in a study of T-cell memory formation after mild COVID-19. TCRdb redid the calling of the 5' RACE reads with MiXCR, one entry per CDR3 protein. Among hundreds of thousands of distinct CDR3 sequences, around 27% were seen once, and the ten largest hold about 13%. Sample: PBMCs or a T cell subset sorted from them (not recorded which). The receptor set was obtained from an adult woman who had mild COVID-19 (a few samples of this study predate the infection). Cell type and time point are not known.

This clonotype was detected a few times. An end of the junction differs from the germline gene, which may be a read error. The CDR3 bases are TGTGCCAGCGGTGATGAGACAGGGTCTCAGCCCCAGCATTTT. Encoded protein: CASGDETGSQPQHF. This chain links TRBV25-1 with TRBJ1-5, with TRBD1 matching 7 bases. The CDR3 sequence is 14 residues long. CDR1 is MGHDK, CDR2 SYGVNS, per germline.

This clonotype occurred a few times. This chain's CDR3 is CASSQDLGAGAQIIYF. CDR3 DNA sequence: TGTGCCAGCAGCCAAGATCTCGGAGCGGGGGCTCAAATAATCTACTTC. The chain is built from TRBV3-1 and TRBJ2-5; 8 nucleotides line up with TRBD2. V dropped 0 bases and J dropped 14; count of bases not matched to a gene: 17. The CDR3 loop spans 16 amino acids. Germline-derived CDR1 and CDR2 are LGHDT and YNNKEL (reference sequence).

In this sample, this clonotype turned up a few times. The rearrangement links TRBV7-6 to TRBJ2-5, with D tentatively TRBD1 or TRBD2 (5 bases each). The V end was cut by 1 base, the J end by 5 bases, with 8 bases between. Germline values: CDR1 SGHVS, CDR2 FNYEAQ. The CDR3 consists of 13 residues. The CDR3 nucleotides read TGTGCCAGCAGCTTAGACGGGGCGGAGACCCAGTACTTC. Its translation: CASSLDGAETQYF. Using reference TRBV7-6 and TRBJ2-5 for the parts outside the CDR3, the full variable domain is GAGVSQSPRYKVTKRGQDVALRCDPISGHVSLYWYRQALGQGPEFLTYFNYEAQQDKSGLPNDRFSAERPEGSISTLTIQRTEQRDSAMYRCASSLDGAETQYFGPGTRLLVL.

The gene calls are TRBV7-9 and TRBJ2-5; D might be TRBD2 (5 bases). The V gene's germline CDR1 is SEHNR and CDR2 FQNEAQ (reference sequence). Trimming cost V 1 base and J 5 bases, with 11 bases left between them. The CDR3 has 14 residues. This CDR3 is CASSLGGNGETQYF. The CDR3 DNA follows: TGTGCCAGCAGCTTAGGAGGGAACGGTGAGACCCAGTACTTC.

The J gene is TRBJ1-1, the V gene TRBV7-9; D gene ambiguous. Germline loops: CDR1 SEHNR, CDR2 FQNEAQ (reference sequence). The CDR3 loop spans 16 amino acids. Trimming took 0 bases from V and 2 from J, leaving 13 bases between them. The CDR3 loop is CASSLAYGGPNTEAFF. For the CDR3, the DNA is TGTGCCAGCAGCTTAGCGTACGGAGGCCCCAACACTGAAGCTTTCTTT.

This clonotype was observed a handful of times. The J gene is TRBJ2-3, the V gene TRBV7-9; 8 nucleotides line up with TRBD1. Unmatched junction bases numbered 10, after V lost 4 bases and J lost 1 base. This CDR3 has 17 residues. CDR1 and CDR2 from the germline V gene are SEHNR and FQNEAQ (reference sequence). The CDR3, as DNA: TGTGCCAGCAGCTCCCCCGTCCGACAGGGGCGCACAGATACGCAGTATTTT. Translating it yields CASSSPVRQGRTDTQYF.

The chain links TRBV12-3 or TRBV12-4 to TRBJ2-7, with 7 bases fitting TRBD1. With 7 bases clipped from V and 5 bases from J, the junction kept 8 bases outside the gene matches. The CDR3 totals 13 residues. CDR3 sequence (DNA): TGTGCCAGCAATACGGGACAGACCCACGAGCAGTACTTC. It translates to CASNTGQTHEQYF.

The chain combines TRBV5-1 with TRBJ2-1; 7 positions agree with TRBD1. Germline V CDR1 and CDR2: SGHRS, YFSETQ. J lost 4 bases, V lost 4 bases, and 8 bases had no gene match. CDR3 length equals 15 residues. The CDR3 DNA is TGCGCCAGCAGCCCAGGGACAGAAGCTTACAATGAGCAGTTCTTC. This translates into CASSPGTEAYNEQFF.

The chain combines TRBV29-1 with TRBJ2-6; possible D gene TRBD1, 6 bases. Germline V CDR1 and CDR2: SQVTM, ANQGSEA. This CDR3 comprises 17 residues. The V gene lost 0 bases and the J gene lost 4 bases, with 16 bases spanning the gap. CDR3 sequence (DNA): TGCAGCGTTGAAGACCATACCCCAGGGGCCGGGGCCAACGTCCTGACTTTC. Translating it yields CSVEDHTPGAGANVLTF.

This clonotype has just a few counts. The J gene is TRBJ1-6, the V gene TRBV7-9; 7 bases align to TRBD1. Germline loops: CDR1 SEHNR, CDR2 FQNEAQ (reference sequence). With V trimmed by 6 bases and J by 7 bases, 6 bases remained unmatched. The CDR3 consists of 14 residues. CDR3 nucleotides: TGTGCCAGCAGTTTGGTACAGGGGAATTCACCCCTCCACTTT. It encodes CASSLVQGNSPLHF.

This chain links TRBV12-3 or TRBV12-4 with TRBJ2-7; 8 nucleotides agree with TRBD1. CDR3 length: 15 residues. V shed 2 bases, J shed 6 bases, and the junction held 9 bases outside the gene matches. For the CDR3, the DNA is TGTGCCAGCAGTTTAAGTGACAGGGGATCGGCCGAGCAGTACTTC. Protein sequence: CASSLSDRGSAEQYF.

The V call is TRBV5-1, the J call TRBJ1-2; D might be TRBD1 (5 bases). The CDR3 consists of 15 residues. Germline CDR1 and CDR2: SGHRS and YFSETQ. V was shortened by 0 bases and J by 8 bases, with 17 bases between the two germline ends. In DNA, the CDR3 is TGCGCCAGCAGCTTGGTTGGGACCGAAAATGACGGCTACACCTTC. It encodes CASSLVGTENDGYTF.

This clonotype has more than one count but fewer than ten. The chain recombines TRBV20-1 with TRBJ2-2; D possibly uses TRBD1 or TRBD2 (5 bases each). V dropped 5 bases and J dropped 3 bases, with 13 bases sitting between them. The length of the CDR3 is 14 residues. CDR1 and CDR2 from the germline V gene are DFQATT and SNEGSKA (reference sequence). The CDR3 DNA reads TGCAGTGCTTTGAGGGACCCACACACCGGGGAGCTGTTTTTT. This codes for CSALRDPHTGELFF.

This sequence joins TRBV29-1 and TRBJ2-2, with TRBD1 identical over 7 bases. The CDR3 totals 15 residues. Germline V gene data show CDR1 as SQVTM and CDR2 as ANQGSEA. V lost 2 bases, J lost 0 bases, and 3 bases stayed unmatched. The CDR3 DNA reads TGCAGCGTTGAAAAGGGACAGTCGAACACCGGGGAGCTGTTTTTT. The encoded protein is CSVEKGQSNTGELFF.

This clonotype was detected a few times. The chain links TRBV18 to TRBJ1-1; D possibly corresponds to TRBD1 (6 bases). Germline CDR1 KGHSH, CDR2 LQKENI. V dropped 6 bases and J dropped 3 bases, with 11 bases sitting between them. CDR3 length: 13 residues. CDR3 sequence reads: CASSDRTDTEAFF. CDR3 coding DNA: TGTGCCAGCTCTGACCGGACAGACACTGAAGCTTTCTTT.

The genes are TRBV7-6 and TRBJ2-2, with TRBD2 matching over 7 bases. The CDR3 has 16 amino acids. Unmatched junction bases numbered 11, after V lost 5 bases and J lost 5 bases. Germline V CDR1 and CDR2: SGHVS, FNYEAQ. As DNA, the CDR3 is TGTGCCAGCAGCCCCGGGCGCGGGAGAGATACCGGGGAGCTGTTTTTT. Protein product: CASSPGRGRDTGELFF.

The gene calls are TRBV6-5 and TRBJ2-7; 9 bases line up with TRBD2. The CDR3 consists of 16 residues. The germline V gene has CDR1 MNHEY and CDR2 SVGAGI. Trimming at V came to 4 bases and at J to 0 bases, leaving 7 bases not matched to a gene. CDR3 DNA: TGTGCCAGCAGTTCGTTAGGCGGGGGGGTCTCCTACGAGCAGTACTTC. This translates into CASSSLGGGVSYEQYF.

The chain employs TRBV2 and TRBJ1-4, with a possible D match to TRBD1 (5 bases). There are 15 residues in the CDR3. Trimming removed 4 bases from V and 1 base from J, with 10 bases in between. Germline CDR1 reads SNHLY; CDR2 reads FYNNEI. Written as DNA, the CDR3 is TGTGCCAGCAGTGTCCCCGGGGGAACTAATGAAAAACTGTTTTTT. Translation: CASSVPGGTNEKLFF.

The chain couples TRBV30 to TRBJ1-1, with D maybe TRBD1 (5 bases). This CDR3 contains 14 residues. V lost 2 bases to trimming and J lost 1 base, with 11 bases between them. Germline-derived CDR1 and CDR2 are GTSNPN and SVGIG (reference sequence). The CDR3: CAWSNQGGNTEAFF. CDR3 nucleotides: TGTGCCTGGAGTAATCAGGGAGGGAACACTGAAGCTTTCTTT.

Only a few counts were recorded for this clonotype. V is TRBV12-3 or TRBV12-4 and J is TRBJ2-1; D is ambiguous. Trimming stripped 6 bases from V and 0 bases from J, with 15 bases between. This CDR3 is built from 16 residues. CDR3 sequence reads: CASSGFLGSSYNEQFF. CDR3 bases: TGTGCCAGCAGCGGTTTTCTAGGCAGCTCCTACAATGAGCAGTTCTTC.

This clonotype was observed many times. The chain carries TRBV4-2 and TRBJ2-7, with D possibly matching TRBD2 (6 bases). The CDR3 extends over 14 amino acids. Trimming removed 0 bases at V and 2 bases at J, with 8 bases between. Per germline, CDR1 LGHNA and CDR2 YNFKEQ. CDR3 nucleotide sequence: TGTGCCAGCAGCCAAGACGGGGAGGCCTACGAGCAGTACTTC. This gives the protein CASSQDGEAYEQYF.

The rearrangement links TRBV7-9 to TRBJ2-4; D ambiguous. CDR1 is SEHNR, CDR2 FQNEAQ, per germline (reference sequence). Trimming stripped 0 bases from V and 7 bases from J, with 10 bases between. The CDR3 covers 14 residues. The CDR3 here is CASSLAAGGNIQYF. In DNA, the CDR3 is TGTGCCAGCAGCTTAGCCGCAGGTGGCAACATTCAGTACTTC.